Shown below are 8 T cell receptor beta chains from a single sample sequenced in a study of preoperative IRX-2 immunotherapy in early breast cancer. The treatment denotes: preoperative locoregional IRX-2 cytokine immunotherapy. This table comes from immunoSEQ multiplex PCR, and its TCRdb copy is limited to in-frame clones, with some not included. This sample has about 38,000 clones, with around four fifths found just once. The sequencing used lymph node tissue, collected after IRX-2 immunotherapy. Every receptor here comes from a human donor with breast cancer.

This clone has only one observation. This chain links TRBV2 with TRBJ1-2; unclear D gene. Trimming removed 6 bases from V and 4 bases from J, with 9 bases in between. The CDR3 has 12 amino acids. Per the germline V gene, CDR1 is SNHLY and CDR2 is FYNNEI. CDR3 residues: CASSPGLYGYTF. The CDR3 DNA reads TGTGCCAGCAGCCCGGGCCTCTATGGCTACACCTTC.

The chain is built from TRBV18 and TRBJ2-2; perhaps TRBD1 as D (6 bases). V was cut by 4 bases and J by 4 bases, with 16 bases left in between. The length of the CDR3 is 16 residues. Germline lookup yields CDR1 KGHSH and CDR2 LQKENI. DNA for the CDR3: TGTGCCAGCTCACACCCGACAGGTCGGGGCACCGGGGAGCTGTTTTTT. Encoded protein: CASSHPTGRGTGELFF.

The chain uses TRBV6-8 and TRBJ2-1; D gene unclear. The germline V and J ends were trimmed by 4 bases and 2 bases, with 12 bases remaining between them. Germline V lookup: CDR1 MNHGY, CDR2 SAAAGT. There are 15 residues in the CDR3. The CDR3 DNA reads TGTGCCAGCAGTTCCCGGGCTAGAGCCTACAATGAGCAGTTCTTC. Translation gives CASSSRARAYNEQFF.

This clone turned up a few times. The CDR3 here is CASSVQGRPNYGYTF. CDR3 DNA: TGCGCCAGCAGCGTACAGGGGAGGCCTAACTATGGCTACACCTTC. V is TRBV5-1 and J is TRBJ1-2; 7 bases map to TRBD1. The CDR3 is 15 residues long. Germline lookup yields CDR1 SGHRS and CDR2 YFSETQ. Losses at the gene ends were 4 bases for V and 0 bases for J; bases not matched to a gene: 6.

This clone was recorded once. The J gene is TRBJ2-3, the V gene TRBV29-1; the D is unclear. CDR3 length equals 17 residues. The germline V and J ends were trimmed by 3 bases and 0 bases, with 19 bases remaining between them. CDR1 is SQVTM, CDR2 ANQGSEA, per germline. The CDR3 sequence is CSVDRSSGHYSTDTQYF. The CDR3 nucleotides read TGCAGCGTTGACAGGTCTTCCGGGCATTATAGCACAGATACGCAGTATTTT.

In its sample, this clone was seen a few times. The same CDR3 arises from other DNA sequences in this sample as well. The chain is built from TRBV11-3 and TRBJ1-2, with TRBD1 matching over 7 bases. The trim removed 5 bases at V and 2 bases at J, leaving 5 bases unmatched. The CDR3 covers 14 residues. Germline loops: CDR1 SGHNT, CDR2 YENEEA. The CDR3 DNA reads TGTGCCAGCAGCCCACGACAGGGCAACTATGGCTACACCTTC. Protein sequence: CASSPRQGNYGYTF.

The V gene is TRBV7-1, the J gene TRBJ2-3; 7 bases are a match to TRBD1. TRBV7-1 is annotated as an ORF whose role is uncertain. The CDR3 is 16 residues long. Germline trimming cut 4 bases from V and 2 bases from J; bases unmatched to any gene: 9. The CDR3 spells CASSLFGTASTDTQYF. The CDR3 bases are TGTGCCAGCAGCTTATTTGGGACAGCGTCCACAGATACGCAGTATTTT.

CDR3 sequence: CASSYPGLVRDNEQFF. The CDR3 DNA reads as TGTGCCAGCAGTTACCCCGGACTAGTTAGAGACAATGAGCAGTTCTTC. The chain carries TRBV6-8 and TRBJ2-1, with 7 bases aligning to TRBD2. Germline trimming cut 2 bases from V and 5 bases from J; bases unmatched to any gene: 9. CDR1 is MNHGY, CDR2 SAAAGT, per germline. The CDR3 has 16 residues.